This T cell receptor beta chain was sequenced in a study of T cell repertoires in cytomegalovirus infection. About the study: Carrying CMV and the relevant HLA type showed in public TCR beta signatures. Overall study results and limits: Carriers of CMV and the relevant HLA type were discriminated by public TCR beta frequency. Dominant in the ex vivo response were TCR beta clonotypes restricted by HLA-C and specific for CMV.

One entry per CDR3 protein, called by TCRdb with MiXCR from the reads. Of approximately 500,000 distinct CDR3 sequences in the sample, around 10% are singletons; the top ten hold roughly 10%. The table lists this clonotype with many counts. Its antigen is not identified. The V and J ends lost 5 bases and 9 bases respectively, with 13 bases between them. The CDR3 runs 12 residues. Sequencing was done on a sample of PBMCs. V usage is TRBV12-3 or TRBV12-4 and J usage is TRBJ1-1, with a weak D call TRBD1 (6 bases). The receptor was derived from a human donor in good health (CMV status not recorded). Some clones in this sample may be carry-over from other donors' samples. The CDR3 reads CASSRGAGKAFF. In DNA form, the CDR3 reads TGTGCCAGCAGTCGGGGGGCAGGGAAAGCTTTCTTT.